This TCR beta chain is drawn from a study of blood T cell repertoires in COVID-19. Turning to the study itself: Sample material is recorded as cDNA or gDNA derived from T cells, B-cell-depleted T cells, or PBMCs.

Data came from immunoSEQ multiplex PCR; TCRdb stores just in-frame clones and leaves some out. This sample has approximately 300,000 clones, with around 90% found just once. This clone was counted between two and nine times. The sequencing sample was made of peripheral blood. The sequence came from a man between 18 and 35 years old with active or convalescent COVID-19.

CDR3 sequence: CASSQVGEDEQYF. The CDR3 region has the DNA TGCGCCAGCAGCCAAGTGGGGGAGGATGAGCAGTACTTC. V is TRBV4-3 and J is TRBJ2-7, with a possible D match to TRBD2 (6 bases). This CDR3 has 13 amino acids. The V gene lost 1 base and the J gene lost 7 bases, with 11 bases spanning the gap. Germline loops: CDR1 LGHNA, CDR2 YSLEER.